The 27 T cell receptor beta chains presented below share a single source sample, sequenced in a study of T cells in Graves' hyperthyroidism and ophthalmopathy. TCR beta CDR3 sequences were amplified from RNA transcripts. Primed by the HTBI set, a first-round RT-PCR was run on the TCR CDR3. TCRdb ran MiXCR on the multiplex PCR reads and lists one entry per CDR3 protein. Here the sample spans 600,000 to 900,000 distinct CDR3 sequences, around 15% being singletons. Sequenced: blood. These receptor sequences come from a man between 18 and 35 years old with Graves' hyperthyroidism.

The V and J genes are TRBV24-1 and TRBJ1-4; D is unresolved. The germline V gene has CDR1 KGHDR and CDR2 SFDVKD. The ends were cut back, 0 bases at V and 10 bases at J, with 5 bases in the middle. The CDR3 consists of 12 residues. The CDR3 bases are TGTGCCACCAGTGATTTGGTCGGAAAACTGTTTTTT. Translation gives CATSDLVGKLFF.

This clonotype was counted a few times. Here the CDR3 reads CSARGPRTEAFF. The CDR3 nucleotides are TGCAGTGCTAGAGGTCCTAGGACTGAAGCTTTCTTT. The chain combines TRBV20-1 with TRBJ1-1; no definite D call. The CDR3 is 12 residues long. V was trimmed by 1 base and J by 5 bases, leaving 8 bases between them. CDR1 and CDR2 (germline): DFQATT, SNEGSKA (reference sequence).

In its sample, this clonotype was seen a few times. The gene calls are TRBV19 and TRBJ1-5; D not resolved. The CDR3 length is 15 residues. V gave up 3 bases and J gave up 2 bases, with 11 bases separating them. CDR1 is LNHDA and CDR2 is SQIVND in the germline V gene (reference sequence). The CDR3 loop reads CASSIEGFRNQPQHF. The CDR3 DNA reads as TGTGCCAGTAGTATCGAGGGCTTCCGCAATCAGCCCCAGCATTTT.

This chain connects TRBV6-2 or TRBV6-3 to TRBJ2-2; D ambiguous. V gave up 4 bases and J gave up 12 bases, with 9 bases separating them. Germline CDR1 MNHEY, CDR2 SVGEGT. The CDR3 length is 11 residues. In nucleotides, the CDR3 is TGTGCCAGCAGTTCCTCGGCCCAGCTGTTTTTT. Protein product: CASSSSAQLFF.

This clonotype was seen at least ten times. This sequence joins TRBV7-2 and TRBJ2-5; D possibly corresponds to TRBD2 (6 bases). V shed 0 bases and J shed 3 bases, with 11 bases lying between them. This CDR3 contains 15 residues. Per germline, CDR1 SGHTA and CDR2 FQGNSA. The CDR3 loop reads CASSLARGRKETQYF. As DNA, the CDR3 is TGTGCCAGCAGCTTAGCACGAGGGAGGAAAGAGACCCAGTACTTC.

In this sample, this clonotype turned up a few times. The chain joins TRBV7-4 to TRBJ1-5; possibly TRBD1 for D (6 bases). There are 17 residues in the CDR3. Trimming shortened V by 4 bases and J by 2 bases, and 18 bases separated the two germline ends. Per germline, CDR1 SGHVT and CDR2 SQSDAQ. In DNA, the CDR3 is TGTGCCAGCAGCTCCAAGCGGGGGGCCTTGGGCAATCAGCCCCAGCATTTT. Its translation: CASSSKRGALGNQPQHF.

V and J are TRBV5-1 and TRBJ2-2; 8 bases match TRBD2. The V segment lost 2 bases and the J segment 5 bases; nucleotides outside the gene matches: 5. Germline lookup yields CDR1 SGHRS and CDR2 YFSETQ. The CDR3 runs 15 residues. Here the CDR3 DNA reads TGCGCCAGCAGCTTATCTAGCGGGCTGACCGGGGAGCTGTTTTTT. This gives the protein CASSLSSGLTGELFF. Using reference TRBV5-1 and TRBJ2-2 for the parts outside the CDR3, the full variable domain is KAGVTQTPRYLIKTRGQQVTLSCSPISGHRSVSWYQQTPGQGLQFLFEYFSETQRNKGNFPGRFSGRQFSNSRSEMNVSTLELGDSALYLCASSLSSGLTGELFFGEGSRLTVL.

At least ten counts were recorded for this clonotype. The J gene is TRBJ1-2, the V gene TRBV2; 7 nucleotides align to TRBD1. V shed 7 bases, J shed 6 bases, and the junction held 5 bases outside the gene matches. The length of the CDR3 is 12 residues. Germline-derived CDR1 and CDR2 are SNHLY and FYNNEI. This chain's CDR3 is CASKGQGDGYTF. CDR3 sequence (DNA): TGTGCCAGCAAGGGTCAGGGGGATGGCTACACCTTC.

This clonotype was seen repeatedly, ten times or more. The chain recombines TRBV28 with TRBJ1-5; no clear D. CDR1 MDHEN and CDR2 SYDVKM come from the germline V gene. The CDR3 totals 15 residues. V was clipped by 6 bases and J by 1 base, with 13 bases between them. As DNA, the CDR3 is TGTGCCAGCAGCAAAGGAGGGAGAAGCAATCAGCCCCAGCATTTT. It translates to CASSKGGRSNQPQHF.

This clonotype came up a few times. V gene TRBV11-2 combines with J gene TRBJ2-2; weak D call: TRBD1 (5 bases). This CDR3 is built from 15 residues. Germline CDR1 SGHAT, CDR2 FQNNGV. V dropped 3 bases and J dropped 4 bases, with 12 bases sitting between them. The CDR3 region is CASSFSWGGTGELFF. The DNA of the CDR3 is TGTGCCAGCAGCTTCTCCTGGGGCGGCACCGGGGAGCTGTTTTTT.

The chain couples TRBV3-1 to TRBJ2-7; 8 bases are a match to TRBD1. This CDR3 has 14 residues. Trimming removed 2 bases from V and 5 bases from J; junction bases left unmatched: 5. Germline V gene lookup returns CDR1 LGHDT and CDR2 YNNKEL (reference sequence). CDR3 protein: CASSQRQGRNEQYF. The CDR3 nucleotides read TGTGCCAGCAGCCAAAGACAGGGGAGAAACGAGCAGTACTTC.

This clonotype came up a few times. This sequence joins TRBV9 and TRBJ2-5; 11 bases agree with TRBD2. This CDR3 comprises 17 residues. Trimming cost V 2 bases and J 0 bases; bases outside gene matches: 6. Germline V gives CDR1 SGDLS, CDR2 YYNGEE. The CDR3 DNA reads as TGTGCCAGCAGCGTCTTCGGACTAGCGGGCTACCAAGAGACCCAGTACTTC. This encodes CASSVFGLAGYQETQYF.

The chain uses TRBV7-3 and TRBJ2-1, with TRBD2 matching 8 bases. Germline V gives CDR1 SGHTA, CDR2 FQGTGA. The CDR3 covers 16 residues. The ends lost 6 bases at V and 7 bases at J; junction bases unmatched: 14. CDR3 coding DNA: TGTGCCAGCAGTCCCTCCGGGACTAGGGCTTTTAATGAGCAGTTCTTC. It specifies CASSPSGTRAFNEQFF.

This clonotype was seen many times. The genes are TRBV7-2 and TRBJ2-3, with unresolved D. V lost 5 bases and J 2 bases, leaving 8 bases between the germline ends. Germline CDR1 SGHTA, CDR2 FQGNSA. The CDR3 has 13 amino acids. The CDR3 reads CASSQMHTDTQYF. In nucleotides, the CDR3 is TGTGCCAGCAGCCAGATGCACACAGATACGCAGTATTTT.

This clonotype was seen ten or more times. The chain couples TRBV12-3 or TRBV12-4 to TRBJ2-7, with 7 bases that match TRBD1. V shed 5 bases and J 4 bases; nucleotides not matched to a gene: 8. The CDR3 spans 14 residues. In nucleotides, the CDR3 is TGTGCCAGCAGTCCCAGGGGGACAGCGTACGAGCAGTACTTC. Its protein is CASSPRGTAYEQYF.

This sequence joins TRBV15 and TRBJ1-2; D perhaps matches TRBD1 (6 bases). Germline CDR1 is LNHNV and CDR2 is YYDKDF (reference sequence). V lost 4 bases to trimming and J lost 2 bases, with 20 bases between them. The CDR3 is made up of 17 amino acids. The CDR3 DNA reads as TGTGCCACCAGCACCCTTGGGATTGGGACACTCAACTATGGCTACACCTTC. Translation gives CATSTLGIGTLNYGYTF.

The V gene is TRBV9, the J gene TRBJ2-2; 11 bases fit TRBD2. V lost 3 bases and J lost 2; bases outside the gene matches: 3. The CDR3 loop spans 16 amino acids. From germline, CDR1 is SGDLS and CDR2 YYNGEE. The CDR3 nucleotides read TGTGCCAGCAGCGCTAGCGGGGGGTACAACACCGGGGAGCTGTTTTTT. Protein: CASSASGGYNTGELFF.

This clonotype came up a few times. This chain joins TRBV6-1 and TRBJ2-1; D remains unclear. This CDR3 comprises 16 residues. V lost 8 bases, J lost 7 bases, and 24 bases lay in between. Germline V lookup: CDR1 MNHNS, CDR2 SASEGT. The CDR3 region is CASGSKPVLYRNEQFF. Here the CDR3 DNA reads TGTGCCAGCGGGTCCAAACCGGTCCTTTATCGAAATGAGCAGTTCTTC.

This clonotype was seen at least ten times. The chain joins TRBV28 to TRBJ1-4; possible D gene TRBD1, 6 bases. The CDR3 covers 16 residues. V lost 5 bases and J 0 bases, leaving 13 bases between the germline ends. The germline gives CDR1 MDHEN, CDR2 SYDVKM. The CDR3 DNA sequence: TGTGCCAGCAGTAGAGGTGCAGGGGCAACTAATGAAAAACTGTTTTTT. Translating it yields CASSRGAGATNEKLFF.

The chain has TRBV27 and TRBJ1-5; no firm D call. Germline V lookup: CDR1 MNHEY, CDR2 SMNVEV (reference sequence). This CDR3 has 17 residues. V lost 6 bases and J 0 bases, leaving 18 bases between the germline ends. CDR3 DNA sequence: TGTGCCAGCAGCCTCAGCGGCAGAAGTTATAGCAATCAGCCCCAGCATTTT. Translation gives CASSLSGRSYSNQPQHF.

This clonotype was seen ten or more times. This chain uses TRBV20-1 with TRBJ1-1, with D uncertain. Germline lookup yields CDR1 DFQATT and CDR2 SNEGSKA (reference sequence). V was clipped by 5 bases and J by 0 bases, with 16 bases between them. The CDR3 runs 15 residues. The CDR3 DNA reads TGCAGTGCTGGAGGTGGCACCGGGGTGAACACTGAAGCTTTCTTT. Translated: CSAGGGTGVNTEAFF.

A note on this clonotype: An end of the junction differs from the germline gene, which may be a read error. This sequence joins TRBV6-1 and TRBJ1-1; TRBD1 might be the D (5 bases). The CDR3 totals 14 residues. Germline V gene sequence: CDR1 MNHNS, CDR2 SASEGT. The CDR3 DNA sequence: TGTGCCAGCAGGGACCGACCGACTGGGACTGAAGCTTCCTTT. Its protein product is CASRDRPTGTEASF.

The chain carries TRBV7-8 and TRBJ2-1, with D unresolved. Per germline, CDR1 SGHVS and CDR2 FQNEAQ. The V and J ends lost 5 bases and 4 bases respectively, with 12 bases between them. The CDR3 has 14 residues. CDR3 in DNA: TGTGCCAGCAGCCTAACCCCAGGATACAATGAGCAGTTCTTC. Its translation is CASSLTPGYNEQFF.

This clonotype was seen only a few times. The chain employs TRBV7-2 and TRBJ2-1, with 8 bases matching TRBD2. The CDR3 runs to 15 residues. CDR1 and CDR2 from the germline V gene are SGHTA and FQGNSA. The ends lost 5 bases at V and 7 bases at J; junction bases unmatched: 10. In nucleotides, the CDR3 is TGTGCCAGCAGCCCCCGGGTAGCGGGGTGGAATGAGCAGTTCTTC. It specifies CASSPRVAGWNEQFF. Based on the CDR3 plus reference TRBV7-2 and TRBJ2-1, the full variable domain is GAGVSQSPSNKVTEKGKDVELRCDPISGHTALYWYRQSLGQGLEFLIYFQGNSAPDKSGLPSDRFSAERTGGSVSTLTIQRTQQEDSAVYLCASSPRVAGWNEQFFGPGTRLTVL.

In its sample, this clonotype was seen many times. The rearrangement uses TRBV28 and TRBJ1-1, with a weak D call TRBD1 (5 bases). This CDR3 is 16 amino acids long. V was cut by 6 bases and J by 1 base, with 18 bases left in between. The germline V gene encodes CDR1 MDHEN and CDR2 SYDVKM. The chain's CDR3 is CASSSGHSWGNTEAFF. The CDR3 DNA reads TGTGCCAGCAGCTCCGGACACTCCTGGGGGAACACTGAAGCTTTCTTT.

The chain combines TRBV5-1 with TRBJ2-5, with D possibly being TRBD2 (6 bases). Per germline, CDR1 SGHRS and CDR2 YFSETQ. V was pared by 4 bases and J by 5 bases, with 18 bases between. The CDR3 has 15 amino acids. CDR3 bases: TGCGCCAGCAGCCCCCTCGGGGCCCGGGAGGAGACCCAGTACTTC. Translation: CASSPLGAREETQYF.

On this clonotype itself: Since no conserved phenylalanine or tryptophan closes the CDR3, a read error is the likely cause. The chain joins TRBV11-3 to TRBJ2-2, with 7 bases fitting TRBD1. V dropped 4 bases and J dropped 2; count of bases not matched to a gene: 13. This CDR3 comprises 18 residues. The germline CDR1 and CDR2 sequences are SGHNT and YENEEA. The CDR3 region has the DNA TGTGCCAGCAGCTCCCGGGACAGACCCCCAGGAAACACCGGGGAGCTGTTTTCT. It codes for CASSSRDRPPGNTGELFS.